This T cell receptor beta chain emerged from a study of T cells expressing NK-cell markers (dated by TCRdb to the early 2020s). In terms of the full investigation: TCR beta-chain repertoires were profiled in sorted CD3+CD56+NKG2C+, CD3+CD56+NKG2C- and CD3+CD56-NKG2C+ T-cell subsets from several donors. Among the eight sequenced donors, seven were HCMV-seropositive and one was HCMV-seronegative. All eight donors whose samples were sequenced were randomly selected healthy volunteers, three of them men and five women. Libraries were sequenced as 2 x 150 bp reads on Illumina HiSeq 2000/2500, MiSeq or NextSeq.

The sample was run on an Illumina HiSeq 2000. The TCR beta cDNA libraries were made using 5'RACE template switching, a step that added both a universal primer site and unique molecular identifiers. Synthesis of cDNA was primed from the TCR beta constant segment and was followed by two consecutive PCR amplification steps. Per the authors' processing: MIGEC was used to demultiplex reads and group the reads by UMI, and MiTCR was used to assemble and quantify clonotypes. To exclude erroneous sequences, only TCR cDNA sequences supported by at least two reads were retained. The tcR package was used for downstream repertoire analysis, with clonotypes matched between fractions based on CDR3 nucleotide sequence plus V segment. VDJmatch was used to annotate antigen specificity against VDJdb, with one amino acid substitution in CDR3 permitted. Each entry corresponds to one CDR3 protein sequence from reads that TCRdb reprocessed, and DNA is not given. TCRdb assigned the V and J calls; the authors' analysis was not used. This sample's table has entries for about 160,000 distinct CDR3 sequences. About 18% of the sample goes to the ten largest clones.

Of note for this clonotype: This receptor's antigen is unknown.

Broader findings and caveats from the paper: For five or six donors, the dominant CD3+CD56+NKG2C+ clonotypes were among the top 10 CD8+ clonotypes and accounted for about 1.0-7.5% of CD8+ T cells. Whether the expanded NKG2C-expressing T cell clones were specific for HCMV antigens was left unclear. Those dominant clonotypes were again the most abundant among CD3+CD56-NKG2C+ cells in a few donors, at about 25-60.1%.

A commercial ELISA kit detecting HCMV-specific IgG in serum was used to determine HCMV serostatus. Peripheral blood mononuclear cells were isolated from blood by Ficoll density gradient centrifugation. The CDR3 goes from the cysteine to the phenylalanine over 15 residues. This entry has no DNA. Per the germline V gene, SNHLY is the CDR1 and FYNNEI is the CDR2. The sequencing sample was made of blood T cells: a sorted CD56 or NKG2C T cell subset, CD4+ or CD8+ T cells, or bulk PBMC T cells (not recorded which). The TCR sequence derives from a woman aged 18 to 75 in good health. The V and J segments used are TRBV2 and TRBJ1-4. The CDR3 is CATTPPLAAKKVLFF. The reference TRBV2 and TRBJ1-4 proteins fill in what lies around the CDR3, so the full variable domain reads EPEVTQTPSHQVTQMGQEVILRCVPISNHLYFYWYRQILGQKVEFLVSFYNNEISEKSEIFDDQFSVERPDGSNFTLKIRSTKLEDSAMYFCATTPPLAAKKVLFFGSGTQLSVL.